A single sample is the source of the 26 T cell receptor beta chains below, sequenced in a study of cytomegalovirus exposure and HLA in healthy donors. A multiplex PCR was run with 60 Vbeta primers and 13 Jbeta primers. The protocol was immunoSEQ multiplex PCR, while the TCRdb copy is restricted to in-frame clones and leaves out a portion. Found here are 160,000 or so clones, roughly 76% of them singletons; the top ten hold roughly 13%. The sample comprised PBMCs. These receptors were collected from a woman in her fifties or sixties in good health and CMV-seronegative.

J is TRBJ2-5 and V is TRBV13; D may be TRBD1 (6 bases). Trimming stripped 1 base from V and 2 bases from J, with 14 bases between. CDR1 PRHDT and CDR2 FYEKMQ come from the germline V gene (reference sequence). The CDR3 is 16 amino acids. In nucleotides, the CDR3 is TGTGCCAGCAGCTTAGCCGGCAGGGGCGCACAAGAGACCCAGTACTTC. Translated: CASSLAGRGAQETQYF. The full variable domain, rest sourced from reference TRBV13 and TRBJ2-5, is AAGVIQSPRHLIKEKRETATLKCYPIPRHDTVYWYQQGPGQDPQFLISFYEKMQSDKGSIPDRFSAQQFSDYHSELNMSSLELGDSALYFCASSLAGRGAQETQYFGPGTRLLVL.

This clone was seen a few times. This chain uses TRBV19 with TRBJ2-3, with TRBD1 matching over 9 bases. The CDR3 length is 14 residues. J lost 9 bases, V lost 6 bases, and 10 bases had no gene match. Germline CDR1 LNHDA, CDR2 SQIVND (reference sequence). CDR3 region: CASSLNPGTGTQYF. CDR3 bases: TGTGCCAGTAGCCTAAATCCCGGGACAGGGACGCAGTATTTT.

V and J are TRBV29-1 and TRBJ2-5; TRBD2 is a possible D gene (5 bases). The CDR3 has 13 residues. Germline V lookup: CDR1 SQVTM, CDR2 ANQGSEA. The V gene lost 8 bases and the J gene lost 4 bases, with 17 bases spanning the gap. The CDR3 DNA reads TGCAGCCTCATAATGGGGAGAAGAGAGACCCAGTACTTC. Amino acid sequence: CSLIMGRRETQYF.

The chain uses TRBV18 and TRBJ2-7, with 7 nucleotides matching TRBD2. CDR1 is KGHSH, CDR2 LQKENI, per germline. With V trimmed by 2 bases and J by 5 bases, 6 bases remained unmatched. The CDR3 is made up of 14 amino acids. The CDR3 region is CASSPGEGNHEQYF. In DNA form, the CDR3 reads TGTGCCAGCTCACCAGGGGAGGGTAACCACGAGCAGTACTTC.

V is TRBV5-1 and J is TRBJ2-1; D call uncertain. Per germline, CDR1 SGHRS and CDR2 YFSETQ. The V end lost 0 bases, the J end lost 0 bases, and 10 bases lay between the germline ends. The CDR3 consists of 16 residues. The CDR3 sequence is CASSLEWASSYNEQFF. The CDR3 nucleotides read TGCGCCAGCAGCTTGGAATGGGCCAGCTCCTACAATGAGCAGTTCTTC.

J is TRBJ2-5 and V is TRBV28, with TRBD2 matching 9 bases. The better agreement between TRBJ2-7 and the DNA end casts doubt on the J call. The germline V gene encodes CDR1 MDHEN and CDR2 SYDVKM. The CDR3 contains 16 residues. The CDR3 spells CASSLRSWLAGNEQYF. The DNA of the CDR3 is TGTGCCAGCAGTTTACGATCCTGGCTAGCGGGGAACGAGCAGTACTTC.

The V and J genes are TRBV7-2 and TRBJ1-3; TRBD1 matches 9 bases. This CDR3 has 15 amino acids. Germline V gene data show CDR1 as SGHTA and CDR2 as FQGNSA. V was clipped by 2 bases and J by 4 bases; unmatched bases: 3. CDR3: CASSLTGGTGNTIYF. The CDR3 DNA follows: TGTGCCAGCAGCTTAACAGGGGGCACCGGAAACACCATATATTTT.

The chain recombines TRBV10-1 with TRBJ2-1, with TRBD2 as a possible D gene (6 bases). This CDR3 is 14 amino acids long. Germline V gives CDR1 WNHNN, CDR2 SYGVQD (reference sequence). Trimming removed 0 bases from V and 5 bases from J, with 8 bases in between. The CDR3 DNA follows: TGCGCCAGCAGTGAGTCTAGCGGAAACAATGAGCAGTTCTTC. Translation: CASSESSGNNEQFF.

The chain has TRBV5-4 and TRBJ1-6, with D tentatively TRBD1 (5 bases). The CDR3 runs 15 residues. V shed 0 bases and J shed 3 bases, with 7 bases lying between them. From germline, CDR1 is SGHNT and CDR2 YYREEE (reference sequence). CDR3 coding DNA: TGTGCCAGCAGCTTGGGACAGAACTATAATTCACCCCTCCACTTT. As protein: CASSLGQNYNSPLHF.

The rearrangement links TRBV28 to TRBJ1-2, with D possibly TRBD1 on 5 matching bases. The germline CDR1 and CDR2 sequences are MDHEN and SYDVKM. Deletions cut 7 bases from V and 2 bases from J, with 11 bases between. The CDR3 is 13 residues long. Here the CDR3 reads CASNLQGNYGYTF. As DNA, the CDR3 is TGTGCCAGCAACCTCCAGGGAAACTATGGCTACACCTTC.

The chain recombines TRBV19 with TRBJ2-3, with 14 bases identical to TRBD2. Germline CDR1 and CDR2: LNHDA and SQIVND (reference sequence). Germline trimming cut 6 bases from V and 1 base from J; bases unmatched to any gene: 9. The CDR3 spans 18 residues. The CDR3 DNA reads TGTGCCAGTAGCTCCGGACTAGCGGGAGGAGGACGCACAGATACGCAGTATTTT. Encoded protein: CASSSGLAGGGRTDTQYF. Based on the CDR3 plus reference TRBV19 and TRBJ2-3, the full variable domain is DGGITQSPKYLFRKEGQNVTLSCEQNLNHDAMYWYRQDPGQGLRLIYYSQIVNDFQKGDIAEGYSVSREKKESFPLTVTSAQKNPTAFYLCASSSGLAGGGRTDTQYFGPGTRLTVL.

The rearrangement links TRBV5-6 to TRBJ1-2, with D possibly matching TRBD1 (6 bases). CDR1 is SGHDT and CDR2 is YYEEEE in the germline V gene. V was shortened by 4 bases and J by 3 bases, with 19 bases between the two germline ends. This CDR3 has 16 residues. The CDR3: CASSLNPGQLDYGYTF. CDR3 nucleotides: TGTGCCAGCAGCCTCAACCCGGGACAACTGGACTATGGCTACACCTTC.

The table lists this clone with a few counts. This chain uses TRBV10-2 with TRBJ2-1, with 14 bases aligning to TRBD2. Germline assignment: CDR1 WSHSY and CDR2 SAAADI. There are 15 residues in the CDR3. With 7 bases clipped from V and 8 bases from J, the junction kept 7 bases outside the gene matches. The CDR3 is CASTKGLAGDYEQFF. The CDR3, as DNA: TGCGCCAGCACTAAGGGACTAGCGGGAGACTATGAGCAGTTCTTC.

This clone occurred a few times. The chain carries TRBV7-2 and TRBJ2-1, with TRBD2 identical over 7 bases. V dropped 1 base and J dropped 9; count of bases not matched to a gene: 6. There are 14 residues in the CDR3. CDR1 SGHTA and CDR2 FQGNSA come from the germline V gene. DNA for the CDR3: TGTGCCAGCAGCTTAGGATGGACTAGGAGTGAGCAGTTCTTC. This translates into CASSLGWTRSEQFF.

CDR3 in DNA: TGTGCCAGTAGTACAACAGGTTACACTGAAGCTTTCTTT. It translates to CASSTTGYTEAFF. This rearrangement joins TRBV19 to TRBJ1-1; the D gene is possibly TRBD1 (5 bases). Trimming removed 4 bases at V and 3 bases at J, with 9 bases between. The germline CDR1 and CDR2 sequences are LNHDA and SQIVND (reference sequence). CDR3 length: 13 amino acids. Together with reference TRBV19 and TRBJ1-1, the CDR3 gives the full variable domain: DGGITQSPKYLFRKEGQNVTLSCEQNLNHDAMYWYRQDPGQGLRLIYYSQIVNDFQKGDIAEGYSVSREKKESFPLTVTSAQKNPTAFYLCASSTTGYTEAFFGQGTRLTVV.

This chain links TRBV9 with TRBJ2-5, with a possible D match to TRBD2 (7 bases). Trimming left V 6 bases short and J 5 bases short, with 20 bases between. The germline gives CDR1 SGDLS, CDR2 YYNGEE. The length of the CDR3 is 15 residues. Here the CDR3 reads CASTSKGGGPETQYF. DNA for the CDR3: TGTGCCAGCACTTCCAAAGGGGGGGGCCCTGAGACCCAGTACTTC.

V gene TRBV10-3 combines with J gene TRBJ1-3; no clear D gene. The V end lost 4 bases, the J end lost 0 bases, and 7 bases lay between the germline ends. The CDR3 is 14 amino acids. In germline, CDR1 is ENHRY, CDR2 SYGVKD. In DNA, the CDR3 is TGTGCCATCAGTGTCGGGGACTCTGGAAACACCATATATTTT. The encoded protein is CAISVGDSGNTIYF.

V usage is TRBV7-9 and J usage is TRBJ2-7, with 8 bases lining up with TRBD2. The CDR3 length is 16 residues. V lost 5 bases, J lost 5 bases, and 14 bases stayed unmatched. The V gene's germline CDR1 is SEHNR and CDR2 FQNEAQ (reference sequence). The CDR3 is CASSRSGRGLVNEQYF. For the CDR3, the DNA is TGTGCCAGCAGCCGCTCGGGGAGGGGACTAGTTAACGAGCAGTACTTC.

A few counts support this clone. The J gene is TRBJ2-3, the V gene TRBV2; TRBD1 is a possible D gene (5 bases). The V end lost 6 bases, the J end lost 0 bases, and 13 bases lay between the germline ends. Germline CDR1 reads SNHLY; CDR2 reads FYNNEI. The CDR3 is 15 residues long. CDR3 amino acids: CASRAQGKSTDTQYF. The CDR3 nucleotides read TGTGCCAGCAGGGCTCAGGGAAAGAGCACAGATACGCAGTATTTT.

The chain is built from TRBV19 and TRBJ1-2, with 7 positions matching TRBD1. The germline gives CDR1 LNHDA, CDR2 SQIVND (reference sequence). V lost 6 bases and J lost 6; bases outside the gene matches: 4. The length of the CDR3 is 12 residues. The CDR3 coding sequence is TGTGCCAGTAGGACAGGGCTGGATGGCTACACCTTC. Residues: CASRTGLDGYTF.

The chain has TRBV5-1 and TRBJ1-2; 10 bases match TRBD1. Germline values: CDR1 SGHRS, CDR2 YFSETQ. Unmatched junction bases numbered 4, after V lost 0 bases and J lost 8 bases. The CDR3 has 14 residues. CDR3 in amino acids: CASSLGQGAQGYTF. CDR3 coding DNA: TGCGCCAGCAGCTTGGGACAGGGGGCGCAGGGCTACACCTTC.

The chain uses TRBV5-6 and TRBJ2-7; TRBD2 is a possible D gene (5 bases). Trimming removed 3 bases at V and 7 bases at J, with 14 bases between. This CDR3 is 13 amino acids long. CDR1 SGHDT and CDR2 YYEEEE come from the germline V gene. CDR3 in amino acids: CASSYWVRGEQYF. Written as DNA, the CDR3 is TGTGCCAGCAGCTATTGGGTCCGGGGAGAGCAGTACTTC.

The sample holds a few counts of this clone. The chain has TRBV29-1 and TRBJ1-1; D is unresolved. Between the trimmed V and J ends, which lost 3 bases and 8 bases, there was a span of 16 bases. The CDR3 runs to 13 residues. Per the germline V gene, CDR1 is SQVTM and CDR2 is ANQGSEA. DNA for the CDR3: TGCAGCGTTGAGCGAGGGCTCCTTATGGAAGCTTTCTTT. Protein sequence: CSVERGLLMEAFF.

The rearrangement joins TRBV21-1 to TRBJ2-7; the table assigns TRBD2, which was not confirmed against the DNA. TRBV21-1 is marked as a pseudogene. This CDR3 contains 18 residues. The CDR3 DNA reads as TGTGCCAGCAGCAAAGGAAGGGTAGCGGGAGAGATGAGCTACGAGCAGTACTTC. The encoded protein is CASSKGRVAGEMSYEQYF.

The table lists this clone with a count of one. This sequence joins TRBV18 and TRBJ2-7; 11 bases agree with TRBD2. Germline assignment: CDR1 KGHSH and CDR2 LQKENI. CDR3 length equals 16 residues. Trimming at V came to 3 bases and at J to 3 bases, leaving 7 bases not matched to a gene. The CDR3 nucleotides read TGTGCCAGCTCACCTCAGGAACTAGCGGGAGTCTACGAGCAGTACTTC. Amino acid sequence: CASSPQELAGVYEQYF.

CDR3 in amino acids: CASSYSRDVTEAFF. The CDR3 coding sequence is TGTGCCAGCAGTTACTCGCGGGATGTCACTGAAGCTTTCTTT. The chain recombines TRBV6-5 with TRBJ1-1; no clear D gene. Looked up from germline, CDR1 is MNHEY and CDR2 is SVGAGI. Trimming removed 0 bases from V and 4 bases from J, with 9 bases in between. This CDR3 is built from 14 residues.